A selection of T cell receptor beta chains follows, all from one sample in a study of metastatic and nonmetastatic thyroid tumors. MiXCR was used by TCRdb to re-call the PCR reads. The data contain around 61,000 clones, less than 30% of them seen just once; the ten biggest clones take up approximately 15%. The sequencing input was blood. The receptors shown here come from a female donor with papillary thyroid cancer or a benign thyroid nodule (not recorded which). Some clones in this sample may be carry-over from other donors' samples. Each CDR3 is given with its conserved first and last residue. D genes are given only for firm matches. Size values are once, few and many counts, or a class for expanded clones, and some rows have none.

size: .; D: TRBD2; J: TRBJ2-5; V: TRBV9; DNA: TGTGCCAGCAGCGTAGACGCAGGAACGGGAGGGTGGGAGACCCAGTACTTC; CDR3: CASSVDAGTGGWETQYF
size: .; D: .; J: TRBJ2-7; V: TRBV7-8; DNA: TGTGCCAGCAGCTTAGAAGGGCAAAACGAGCAGTACTTC; CDR3: CASSLEGQNEQYF
size: medium-sized; D: TRBD1; J: TRBJ1-1; V: TRBV28; DNA: TGTGCCAGCACCCAGGGGGGCGCGTCGAACACTGAAGCTTTCTTT; CDR3: CASTQGGASNTEAFF
size: .; D: TRBD1; J: TRBJ1-2; V: TRBV25-1; DNA: TGTGCCAGCAGTGCCTGGACAGGGGGCCCCGATCAGGGCGGCTACACCTTC; CDR3: CASSAWTGGPDQGGYTF
size: few; D: TRBD2; J: TRBJ2-1; V: TRBV7-7; DNA: TGTGCTAGCAGCCTGGGACTAGCGGGATACAATGAGCAGTTCTTC; CDR3: CASSLGLAGYNEQFF
size: .; D: TRBD2; J: TRBJ2-1; V: TRBV20-1; DNA: TGCAGTGCTAATAGCGGGAACCAATACAATGAGCAGTTCTTC; CDR3: CSANSGNQYNEQFF
size: .; D: .; J: TRBJ1-2; V: TRBV3-1; DNA: TGTGCCAGCAGCCAAGCCTCAATCTATGGCTACACCTTC; CDR3: CASSQASIYGYTF
size: .; D: .; J: TRBJ2-7; V: TRBV30; DNA: TGTGCCTGGAGTTACGGGACCCACGAGCAGTACTTC; CDR3: CAWSYGTHEQYF
size: few; D: .; J: TRBJ1-5; V: TRBV15; DNA: TGTGCCACCAGCACCTCAGGGGCAGCGGATCAGCCCCAGCATTTT; CDR3: CATSTSGAADQPQHF
size: .; D: .; J: TRBJ2-3; V: TRBV5-1; DNA: TGCGCCAGCAGCTTGGATCGGGTCGGCCTCAGCACAGATACGCAGTATTTT; CDR3: CASSLDRVGLSTDTQYF
size: .; D: .; J: TRBJ2-1; V: TRBV24-1; DNA: TGTGCCACCAGTGATTTAGCGGACTACAATGAGCAGTTCTTC; CDR3: CATSDLADYNEQFF
size: .; D: .; J: TRBJ1-4; V: TRBV4-1; DNA: TGCGCCAGCAGTCGACGGAGGGGCGAAAAACTGTTTTTT; CDR3: CASSRRRGEKLFF
size: .; D: .; J: TRBJ1-1; V: TRBV24-1; DNA: TGTGCCACCAGTGATGAGGGGATTGAAGCTTTCTTT; CDR3: CATSDEGIEAFF
size: few; D: .; J: TRBJ2-2; V: TRBV6-1; DNA: TGTGCCAGCATCCGAATGGGGGAAGGGGTTGGCACCGGGGAGCTGTTTTTT; CDR3: CASIRMGEGVGTGELFF
size: .; D: .; J: TRBJ2-1; V: TRBV11-1; DNA: TGTGCCAGCAGCTTACCCCCCAGCGGGACATCCAATGAGCAGTTCTTC; CDR3: CASSLPPSGTSNEQFF
size: .; D: .; J: TRBJ2-1; V: TRBV4-3; DNA: TGCGCCAGCAGCCATCCTCTCTCAGGGGGGACCTACAATGAGCAGTTCTTC; CDR3: CASSHPLSGGTYNEQFF
size: many; D: .; J: TRBJ1-6; V: TRBV9; DNA: TGTGCCAGCAGCTACTCCGGGACTGATAATTCACCCCTCCACTTT; CDR3: CASSYSGTDNSPLHF
size: few; D: TRBD1; J: TRBJ2-6; V: TRBV2; DNA: TGTGCCAGCAGTGCCCAGAGGGGGGACAGGTTTAGCTCTGGGGCCAACGTCCTGACTTTC; CDR3: CASSAQRGDRFSSGANVLTF
size: few; D: TRBD1; J: TRBJ2-3; V: TRBV29-1; DNA: TGCAGCGGAGGGACAGGGCCAGATACGCAGTATTTT; CDR3: CSGGTGPDTQYF
size: few; D: TRBD1; J: TRBJ2-7; V: TRBV25-1; DNA: TGTGCCAGTAGTATCCCCGGGACAGGGGGAGCCTACGAGCAGTACTTC; CDR3: CASSIPGTGGAYEQYF
size: .; D: TRBD1; J: TRBJ2-7; V: TRBV9; DNA: TGTGCCAGCAGCGTAGGCTCTCGGACAGGGCTTTACGAGCAGTACTTC; CDR3: CASSVGSRTGLYEQYF